This entry lists 8 T cell receptor beta chains sequenced from one sample in a study of shared clonotypes between healthy human individuals. Some clones are missing from TCRdb's copy, which holds only in-frame ones; the method was immunoSEQ multiplex PCR. The sample records under 1,100,000 clones, 70% to 80% being singletons. Specimen: memory CD4+ T cells from PBMCs. The subset is: CD45RA-negative fraction. These receptors came from a man between 18 and 29 years old in good health. Some clones in this sample may be carry-over from other donors' samples.

The chain joins TRBV2 to TRBJ2-3; D unclear. The CDR3 is 13 residues long. Trimming took 7 bases from V and 7 from J, leaving 15 bases between them. CDR1 SNHLY and CDR2 FYNNEI come from the germline V gene. This chain's CDR3 is CASTDFRAHTQYF. The CDR3 bases are TGTGCCAGCACTGACTTCCGGGCGCATACGCAGTATTTT.

The rearrangement links TRBV18 to TRBJ1-2; the D is unclear. The CDR3 spans 14 residues. The V end was cut by 2 bases, the J end by 0 bases, with 7 bases between. Germline assignment: CDR1 KGHSH and CDR2 LQKENI. This CDR3 reads CASSPAASNYGYTF. Written as DNA, the CDR3 is TGTGCCAGCTCACCAGCGGCTTCTAACTATGGCTACACCTTC.

A word on this clone: The same CDR3 also results from other DNA sequences found in this sample. J is TRBJ2-1 and V is TRBV9, with 12 bases lining up with TRBD2. This CDR3 has 16 amino acids. CDR1 and CDR2 (germline): SGDLS, YYNGEE. After removal of 0 bases from V and 4 bases from J, the junction contained 2 bases not matched to a gene. CDR3 nucleotide sequence: TGTGCCAGCAGCGTAGTGGGACTAGCGGGTTACAATGAGCAGTTCTTC. It yields the protein CASSVVGLAGYNEQFF.

This clone has only one observation. The rearrangement uses TRBV14 and TRBJ2-3; D is perhaps TRBD1 (6 bases). CDR3 size: 14 residues. Trimming cost V 1 base and J 4 bases, with 9 bases left between them. The V gene's germline CDR1 is SGHDN and CDR2 FVKESK. This chain's CDR3 is CASSQVTGPDTQYF. The CDR3 region has the DNA TGTGCCAGCAGCCAAGTAACAGGGCCAGATACGCAGTATTTT.

This rearrangement joins TRBV30 to TRBJ1-4; D unresolved. V lost 5 bases to trimming and J lost 17 bases, with 21 bases between them. The CDR3 runs to 12 residues. From germline, CDR1 is GTSNPN and CDR2 SVGIG (reference sequence). Written as DNA, the CDR3 is TGTGCCTGGGGCGGGGAGGGCGTCTCATCCTTTTTT. Amino acids: CAWGGEGVSSFF.

The J gene is TRBJ1-3, the V gene TRBV2; the match to TRBD1 covers 9 bases. J lost 6 bases, V lost 6 bases, and 3 bases had no gene match. Germline CDR1 SNHLY, CDR2 FYNNEI. The CDR3 loop spans 13 amino acids. The CDR3 nucleotides are TGTGCCAGCAGCTGGACAGGGGAAAACACCATATATTTT. Amino acids: CASSWTGENTIYF.

Points on this clone: A read error likely explains this, since a far larger clone differs by one base. For the CDR3, the DNA is TGTGGGGGGGAGACAAATGAAAAACTGCTTTTT. Protein: CGGETNEKLLF. This sequence joins TRBV30 and TRBJ1-4; D possibly corresponds to TRBD1 (5 bases). Germline CDR1 and CDR2: GTSNPN and SVGIG (reference sequence). The CDR3 is made up of 11 amino acids.

This clone was recorded many times. The J gene is TRBJ2-7, the V gene TRBV11-2, with TRBD1 as a possible D gene (6 bases). The CDR3 sequence is 15 residues long. V lost 5 bases and J 6 bases, leaving 20 bases between the germline ends. Per the germline V gene, CDR1 is SGHAT and CDR2 is FQNNGV. The chain's CDR3 is CASSPTGMQGGEQYF. CDR3 DNA sequence: TGTGCCAGCAGCCCAACAGGGATGCAAGGGGGCGAGCAGTACTTC.